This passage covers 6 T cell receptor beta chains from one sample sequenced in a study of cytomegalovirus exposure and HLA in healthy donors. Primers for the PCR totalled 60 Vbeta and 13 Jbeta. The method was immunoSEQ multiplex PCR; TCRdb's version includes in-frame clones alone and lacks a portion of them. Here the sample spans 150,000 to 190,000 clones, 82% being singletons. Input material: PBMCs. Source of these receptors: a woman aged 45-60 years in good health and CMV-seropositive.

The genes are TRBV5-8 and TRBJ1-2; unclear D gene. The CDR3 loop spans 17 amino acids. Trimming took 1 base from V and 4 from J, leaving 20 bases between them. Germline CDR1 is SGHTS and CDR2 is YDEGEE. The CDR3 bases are TGTGCCAGCAGCTTGCCCAGGATGACAAGCCCTACCTATGGCTACACCTTC. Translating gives CASSLPRMTSPTYGYTF.

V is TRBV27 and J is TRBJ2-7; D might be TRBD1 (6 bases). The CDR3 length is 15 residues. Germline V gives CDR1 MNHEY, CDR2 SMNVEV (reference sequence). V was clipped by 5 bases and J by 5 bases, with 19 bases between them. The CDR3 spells CASSPLQGIRDEQYF. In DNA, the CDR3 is TGTGCCAGCAGTCCCCTGCAGGGGATTAGGGACGAGCAGTACTTC.

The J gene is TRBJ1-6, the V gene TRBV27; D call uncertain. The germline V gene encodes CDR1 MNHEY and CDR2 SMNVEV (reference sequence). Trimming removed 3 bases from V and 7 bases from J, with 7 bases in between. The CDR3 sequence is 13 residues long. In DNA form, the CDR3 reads TGTGCCAGCAGTTTGAGCGGGAATTCACCCCTCCACTTT. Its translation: CASSLSGNSPLHF.

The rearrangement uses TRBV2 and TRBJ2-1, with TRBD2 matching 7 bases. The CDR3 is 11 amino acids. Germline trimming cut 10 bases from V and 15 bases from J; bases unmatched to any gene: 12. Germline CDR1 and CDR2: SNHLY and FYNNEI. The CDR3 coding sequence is TGTGCCACAGGACTAGTGGGGGAAGTGTTCTTC. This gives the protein CATGLVGEVFF. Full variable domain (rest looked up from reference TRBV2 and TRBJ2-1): EPEVTQTPSHQVTQMGQEVILRCVPISNHLYFYWYRQILGQKVEFLVSFYNNEISEKSEIFDDQFSVERPDGSNFTLKIRSTKLEDSAMYFCATGLVGEVFFGPGTRLTVL.

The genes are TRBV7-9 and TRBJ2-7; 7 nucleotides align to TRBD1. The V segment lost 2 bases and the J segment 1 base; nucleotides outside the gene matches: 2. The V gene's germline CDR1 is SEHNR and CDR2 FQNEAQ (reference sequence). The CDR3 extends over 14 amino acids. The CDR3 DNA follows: TGTGCCAGCAGCTTAAGGGACAGTTCCTACGAGCAGTACTTC. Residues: CASSLRDSSYEQYF.

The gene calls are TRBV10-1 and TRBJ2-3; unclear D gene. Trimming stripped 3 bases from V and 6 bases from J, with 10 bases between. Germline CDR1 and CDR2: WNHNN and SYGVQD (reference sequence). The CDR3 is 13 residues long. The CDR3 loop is CASSDNSPDTQYF. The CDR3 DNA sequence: TGCGCCAGCAGTGACAACTCCCCGGATACGCAGTATTTT.